This T cell receptor beta chain was profiled in a study of cytomegalovirus exposure and HLA in healthy donors. Study as a whole: Around 80 million unique TCR sequences came from HLA-typed donors in an early release.

General study results and limits: There were 150 to 200 TCR beta chains listed as cytomegalovirus-associated. There were some public TCRs occurring in many donors, but most TCR sequences were rare.

The length of the CDR3 is 14 residues. Germline CDR1 reads ENHRY; CDR2 reads SYGVKD. Trimming took 10 bases from V and 2 from J; bases not matched to a gene: 10. A word on this clone: Its antigen remains unknown.

Among the donors, all were healthy bone marrow donors. It was with 60 Vbeta and 13 Jbeta primers that the PCR ran. Here immunoSEQ multiplex PCR was the method, and the copy in TCRdb shows in-frame clones only, minus some. Of approximately 150,000 clones in the sample, approximately 80% are singletons; the top ten hold approximately 2%. The sequenced material came from PBMCs. The chain combines TRBV10-3 with TRBJ1-2; 7 nucleotides line up with TRBD1. The origin of this receptor is a man aged 35 to 55 in good health and CMV-seronegative. The CDR3 loop reads CATQMGQNNYGYTF. CDR3 coding DNA: TGTGCCACCCAGATGGGACAGAACAACTATGGCTACACCTTC.